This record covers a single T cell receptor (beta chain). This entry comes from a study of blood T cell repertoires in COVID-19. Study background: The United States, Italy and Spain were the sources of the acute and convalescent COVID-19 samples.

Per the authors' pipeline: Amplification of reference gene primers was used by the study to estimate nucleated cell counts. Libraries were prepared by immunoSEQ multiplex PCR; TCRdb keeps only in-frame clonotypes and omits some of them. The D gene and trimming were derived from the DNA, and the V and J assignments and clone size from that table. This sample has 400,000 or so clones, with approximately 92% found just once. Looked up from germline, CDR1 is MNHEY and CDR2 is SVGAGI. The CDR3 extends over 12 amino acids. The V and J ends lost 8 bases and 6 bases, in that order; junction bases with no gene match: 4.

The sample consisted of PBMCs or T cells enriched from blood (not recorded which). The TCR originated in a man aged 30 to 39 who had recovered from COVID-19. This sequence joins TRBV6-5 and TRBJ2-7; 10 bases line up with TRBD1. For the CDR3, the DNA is TGTGCCAGCCTCGGACAGGGGGTCGAGCAGTACTTC. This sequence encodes CASLGQGVEQYF.